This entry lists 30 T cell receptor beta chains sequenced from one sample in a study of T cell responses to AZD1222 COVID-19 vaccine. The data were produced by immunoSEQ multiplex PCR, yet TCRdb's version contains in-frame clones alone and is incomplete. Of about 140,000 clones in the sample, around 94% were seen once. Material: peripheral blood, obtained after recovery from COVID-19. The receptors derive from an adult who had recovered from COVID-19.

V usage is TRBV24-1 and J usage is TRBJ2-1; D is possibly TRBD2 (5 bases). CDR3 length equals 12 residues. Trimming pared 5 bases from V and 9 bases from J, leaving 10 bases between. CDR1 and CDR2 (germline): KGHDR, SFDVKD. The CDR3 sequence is CATSVASGEQFF. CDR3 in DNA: TGTGCCACCAGTGTAGCAAGCGGTGAGCAGTTCTTC.

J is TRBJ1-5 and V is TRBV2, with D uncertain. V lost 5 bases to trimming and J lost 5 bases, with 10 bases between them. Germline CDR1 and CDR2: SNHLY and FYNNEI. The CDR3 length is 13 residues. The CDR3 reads CASSLDGHQPQHF. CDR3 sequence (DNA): TGTGCCAGCAGTCTGGACGGCCATCAGCCCCAGCATTTT.

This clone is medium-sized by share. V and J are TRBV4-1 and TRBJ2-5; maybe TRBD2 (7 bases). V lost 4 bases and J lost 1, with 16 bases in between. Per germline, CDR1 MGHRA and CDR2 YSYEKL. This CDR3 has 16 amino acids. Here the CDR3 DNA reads TGCGCCAGCAGCCCCCCGATGGGGGGGCCCCAAGAGACCCAGTACTTC. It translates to CASSPPMGGPQETQYF.

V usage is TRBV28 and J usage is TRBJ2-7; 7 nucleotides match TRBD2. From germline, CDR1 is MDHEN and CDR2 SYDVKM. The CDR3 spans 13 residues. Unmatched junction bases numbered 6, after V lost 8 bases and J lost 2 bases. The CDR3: CASLGAGAYEQYF. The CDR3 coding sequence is TGTGCCAGCCTGGGCGCGGGAGCCTACGAGCAGTACTTC.

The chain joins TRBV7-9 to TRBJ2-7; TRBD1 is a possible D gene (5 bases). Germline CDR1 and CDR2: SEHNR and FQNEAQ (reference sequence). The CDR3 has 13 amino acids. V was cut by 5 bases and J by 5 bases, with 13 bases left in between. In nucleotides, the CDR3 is TGTGCCAGCAGCCCCCAGGGCTACAACGAGCAGTACTTC. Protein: CASSPQGYNEQYF.

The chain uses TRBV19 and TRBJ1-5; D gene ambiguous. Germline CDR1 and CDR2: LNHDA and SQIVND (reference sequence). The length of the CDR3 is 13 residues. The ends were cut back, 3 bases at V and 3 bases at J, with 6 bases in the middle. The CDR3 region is CASSINLNQPQHF. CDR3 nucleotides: TGTGCCAGTAGTATCAACCTCAATCAGCCCCAGCATTTT.

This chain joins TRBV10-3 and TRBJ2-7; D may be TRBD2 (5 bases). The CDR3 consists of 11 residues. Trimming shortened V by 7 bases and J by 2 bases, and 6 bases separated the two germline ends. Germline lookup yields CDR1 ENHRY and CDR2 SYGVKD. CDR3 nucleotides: TGTGCCATCATGGGAGCCTACGAGCAGTACTTC. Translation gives CAIMGAYEQYF.

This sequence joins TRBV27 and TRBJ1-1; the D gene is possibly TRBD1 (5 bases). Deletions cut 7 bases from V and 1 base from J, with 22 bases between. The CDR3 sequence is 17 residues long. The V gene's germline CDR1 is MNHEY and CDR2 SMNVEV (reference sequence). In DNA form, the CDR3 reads TGTGCCAGCACCCTATACTGGGGCCGCGGGGCGAACACTGAAGCTTTCTTT. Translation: CASTLYWGRGANTEAFF.

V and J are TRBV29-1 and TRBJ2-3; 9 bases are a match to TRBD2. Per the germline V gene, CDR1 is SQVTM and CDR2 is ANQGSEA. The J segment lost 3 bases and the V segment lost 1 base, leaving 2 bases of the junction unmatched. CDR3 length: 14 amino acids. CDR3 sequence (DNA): TGCAGCGTTGAAGTAGCGGGAGTTACAGATACGCAGTATTTT. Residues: CSVEVAGVTDTQYF.

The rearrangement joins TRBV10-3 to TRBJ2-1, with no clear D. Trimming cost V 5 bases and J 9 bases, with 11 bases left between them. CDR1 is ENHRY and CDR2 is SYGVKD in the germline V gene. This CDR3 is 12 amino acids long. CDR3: CAISSLGREQFF. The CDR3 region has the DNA TGTGCCATCAGTAGTTTGGGTCGTGAGCAGTTCTTC.

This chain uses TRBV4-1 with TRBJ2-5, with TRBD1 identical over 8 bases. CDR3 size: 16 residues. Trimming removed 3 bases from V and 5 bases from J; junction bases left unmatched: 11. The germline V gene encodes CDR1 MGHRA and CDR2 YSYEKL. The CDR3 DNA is TGCGCCAGCAGCCAGAGGGGGCAGGGGGCGCGGGAGACCCAGTACTTC. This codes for CASSQRGQGARETQYF.

The CDR3 bases are TGTGCCAGCAGACGGACTAGCGGGAGTGGCGATGAGCAGTTCTTC. Translation: CASRRTSGSGDEQFF. This rearrangement joins TRBV6-5 to TRBJ2-1; 13 bases match TRBD2. The ends lost 6 bases at V and 8 bases at J; junction bases unmatched: 7. CDR3 size: 15 residues. Germline V lookup: CDR1 MNHEY, CDR2 SVGAGI.

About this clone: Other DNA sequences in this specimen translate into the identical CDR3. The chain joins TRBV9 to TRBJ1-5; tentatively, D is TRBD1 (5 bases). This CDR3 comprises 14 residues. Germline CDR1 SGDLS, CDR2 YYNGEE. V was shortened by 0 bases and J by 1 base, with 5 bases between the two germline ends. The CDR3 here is CASSVGDSNQPQHF. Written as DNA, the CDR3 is TGTGCCAGCAGCGTAGGGGACAGCAATCAGCCCCAGCATTTT.

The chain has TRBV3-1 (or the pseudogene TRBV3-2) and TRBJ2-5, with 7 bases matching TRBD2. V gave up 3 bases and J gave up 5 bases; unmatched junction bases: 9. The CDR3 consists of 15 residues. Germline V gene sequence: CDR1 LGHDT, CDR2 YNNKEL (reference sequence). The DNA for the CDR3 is TGTGCCAGCAGCCATAGGGCGGGAGTGGTTGAGACCCAGTACTTC. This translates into CASSHRAGVVETQYF.

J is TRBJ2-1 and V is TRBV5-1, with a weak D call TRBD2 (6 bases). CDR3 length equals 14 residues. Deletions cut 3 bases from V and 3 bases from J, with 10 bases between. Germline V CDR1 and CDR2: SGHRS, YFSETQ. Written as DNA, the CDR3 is TGCGCCAGCAGCTCGGGGGAAGTCTACAATGAGCAGTTCTTC. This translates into CASSSGEVYNEQFF.

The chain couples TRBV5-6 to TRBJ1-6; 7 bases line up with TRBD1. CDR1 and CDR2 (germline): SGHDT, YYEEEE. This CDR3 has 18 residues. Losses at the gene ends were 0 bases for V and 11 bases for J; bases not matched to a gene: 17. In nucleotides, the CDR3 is TGTGCCAGCAGCTTGGGCGGATGGCAAGGGGGCGCGTGGGCACCCCTCCACTTT. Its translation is CASSLGGWQGGAWAPLHF. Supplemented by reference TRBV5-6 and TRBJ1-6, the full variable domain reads DAGVTQSPTHLIKTRGQQVTLRCSPKSGHDTVSWYQQALGQGPQFIFQYYEEEERQRGNFPDRFSGHQFPNYSSELNVNALLLGDSALYLCASSLGGWQGGAWAPLHFGNGTRLTVT.

CDR3 in DNA: TGTGCCAGCAGCTTCGACCCAACTAGCGGGGTAACCGGGGAGCTGTTTTTT. This translates into CASSFDPTSGVTGELFF. V gene TRBV7-3 combines with J gene TRBJ2-2, with TRBD2 matching 10 bases. V lost 3 bases to trimming and J lost 5 bases; unmatched junction nucleotides: 9. Germline CDR1 SGHTA, CDR2 FQGTGA. The CDR3 has 17 amino acids.

CDR3 loop: CASSLGGHGQETQYF. The CDR3 nucleotides read TGTGCCAGCAGTTTGGGAGGACACGGCCAAGAGACCCAGTACTTC. V gene TRBV28 combines with J gene TRBJ2-5, with D perhaps matching TRBD2 (6 bases). V lost 3 bases to trimming and J lost 1 base, with 12 bases between them. The CDR3 is 15 residues long. CDR1 and CDR2 (germline): MDHEN, SYDVKM.

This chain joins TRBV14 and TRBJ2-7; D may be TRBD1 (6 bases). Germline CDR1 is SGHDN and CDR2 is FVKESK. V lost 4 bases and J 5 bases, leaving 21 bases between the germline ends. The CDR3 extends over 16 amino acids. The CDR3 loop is CASSPTPGTKPHEQYF. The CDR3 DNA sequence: TGTGCCAGCAGCCCAACCCCCGGGACAAAACCCCACGAGCAGTACTTC. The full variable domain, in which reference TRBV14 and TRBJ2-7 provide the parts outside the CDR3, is EAGVTQFPSHSVIEKGQTVTLRCDPISGHDNLYWYRRVMGKEIKFLLHFVKESKQDESGMPNNRFLAERTGGTYSTLKVQPAELEDSGVYFCASSPTPGTKPHEQYFGPGTRLTVT.

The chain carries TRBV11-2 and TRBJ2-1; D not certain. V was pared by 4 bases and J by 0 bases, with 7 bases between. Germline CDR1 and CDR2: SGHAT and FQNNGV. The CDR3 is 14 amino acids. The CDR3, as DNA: TGTGCCAGCAGCTCGATTCGCTCCTACAATGAGCAGTTCTTC. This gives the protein CASSSIRSYNEQFF.

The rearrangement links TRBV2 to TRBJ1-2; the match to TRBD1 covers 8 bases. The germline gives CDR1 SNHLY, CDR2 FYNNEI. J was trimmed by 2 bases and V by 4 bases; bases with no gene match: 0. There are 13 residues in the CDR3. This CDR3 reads CASSGQGNYGYTF. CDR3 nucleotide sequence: TGTGCCAGCAGTGGACAGGGGAACTATGGCTACACCTTC.

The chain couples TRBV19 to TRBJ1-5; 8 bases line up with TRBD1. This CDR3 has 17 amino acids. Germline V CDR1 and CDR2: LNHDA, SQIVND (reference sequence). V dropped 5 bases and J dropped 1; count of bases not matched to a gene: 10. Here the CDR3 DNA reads TGTGCCAGTAGTTCTCGATCCCAGGGGGCAAGCAATCAGCCCCAGCATTTT. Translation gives CASSSRSQGASNQPQHF.

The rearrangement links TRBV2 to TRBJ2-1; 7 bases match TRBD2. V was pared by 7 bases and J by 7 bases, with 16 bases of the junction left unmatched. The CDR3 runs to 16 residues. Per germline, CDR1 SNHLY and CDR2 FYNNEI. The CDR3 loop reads CASTLGDYHVGNEQFF. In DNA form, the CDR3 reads TGTGCCAGCACCCTGGGGGACTATCATGTTGGGAATGAGCAGTTCTTC.

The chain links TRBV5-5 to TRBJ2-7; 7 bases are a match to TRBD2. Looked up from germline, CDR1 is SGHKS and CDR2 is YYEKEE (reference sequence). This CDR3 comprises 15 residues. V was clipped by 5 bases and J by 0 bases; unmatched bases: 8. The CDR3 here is CASSSRLASSYEQYF. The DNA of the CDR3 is TGTGCCAGCAGTAGTCGACTAGCAAGCTCCTACGAGCAGTACTTC.

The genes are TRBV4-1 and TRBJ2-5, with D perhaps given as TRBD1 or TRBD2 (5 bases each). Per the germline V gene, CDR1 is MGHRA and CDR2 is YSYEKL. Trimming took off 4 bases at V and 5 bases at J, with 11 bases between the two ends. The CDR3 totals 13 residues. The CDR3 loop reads CASSPGPGETQYF. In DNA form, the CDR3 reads TGCGCCAGCAGCCCGGGACCTGGGGAGACCCAGTACTTC.

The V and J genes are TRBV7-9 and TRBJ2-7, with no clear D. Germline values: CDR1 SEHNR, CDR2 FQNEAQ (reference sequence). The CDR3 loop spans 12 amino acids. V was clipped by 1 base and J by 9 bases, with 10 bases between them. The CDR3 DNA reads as TGTGCCAGCAGCTTAGTTTCGGACGCGCAGTACTTC. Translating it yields CASSLVSDAQYF.

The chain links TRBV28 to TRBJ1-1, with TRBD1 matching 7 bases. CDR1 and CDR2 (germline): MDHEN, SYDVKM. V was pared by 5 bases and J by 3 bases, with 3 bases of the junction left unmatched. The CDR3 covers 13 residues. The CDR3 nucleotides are TGTGCCAGCAGTCCCGACAGGGACACTGAAGCTTTCTTT. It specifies CASSPDRDTEAFF.

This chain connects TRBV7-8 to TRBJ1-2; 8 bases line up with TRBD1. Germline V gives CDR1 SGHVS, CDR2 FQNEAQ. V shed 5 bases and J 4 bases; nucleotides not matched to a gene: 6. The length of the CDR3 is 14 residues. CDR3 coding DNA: TGTGCCAGCAGCCCAAGGACAGGGTCCTATGGCTACACCTTC. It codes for CASSPRTGSYGYTF.

The CDR3 DNA follows: TGTGCCAGCAGTCCCGGGACAGGGAGCAATCAGCCCCAGCATTTT. Its protein product is CASSPGTGSNQPQHF. The chain employs TRBV27 and TRBJ1-5; TRBD1 matches 9 bases. Germline CDR1 is MNHEY and CDR2 is SMNVEV (reference sequence). The length of the CDR3 is 15 residues. Trimming cost V 5 bases and J 1 base; bases outside gene matches: 3.

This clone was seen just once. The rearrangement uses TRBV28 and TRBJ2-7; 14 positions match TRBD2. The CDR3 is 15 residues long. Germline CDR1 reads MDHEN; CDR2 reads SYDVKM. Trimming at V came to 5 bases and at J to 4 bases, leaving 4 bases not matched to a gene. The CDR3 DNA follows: TGTGCCAGCAGTACTGGGACTAGCGGGAGTTACGAGCAGTACTTC. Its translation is CASSTGTSGSYEQYF.